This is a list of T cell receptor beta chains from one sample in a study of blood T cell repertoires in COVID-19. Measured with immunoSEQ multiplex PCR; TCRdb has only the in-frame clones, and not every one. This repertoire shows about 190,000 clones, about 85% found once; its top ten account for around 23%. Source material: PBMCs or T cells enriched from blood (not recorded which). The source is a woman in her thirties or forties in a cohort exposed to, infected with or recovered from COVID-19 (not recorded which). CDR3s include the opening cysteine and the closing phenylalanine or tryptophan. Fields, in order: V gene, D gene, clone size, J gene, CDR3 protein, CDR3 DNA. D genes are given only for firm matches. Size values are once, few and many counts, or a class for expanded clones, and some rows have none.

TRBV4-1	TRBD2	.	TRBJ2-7	CASRRVASGRYEQYF	TGCGCCAGCAGACGTGTGGCTAGCGGGAGGTACGAGCAGTACTTC
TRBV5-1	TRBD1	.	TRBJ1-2	CASSFRTGENNYGYTF	TGCGCCAGCAGCTTTCGGACAGGGGAAAATAACTATGGCTACACCTTC
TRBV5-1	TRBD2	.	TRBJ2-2	CASSSAGPTNTGELFF	TGCGCCAGCAGCTCAGCGGGACCTACGAACACCGGGGAGCTGTTTTTT
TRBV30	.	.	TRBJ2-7	CAWSGSDYEQYF	TGTGCCTGGAGCGGGAGTGACTACGAGCAGTACTTC
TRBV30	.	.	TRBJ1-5	CAWSGIQGALSNQPQHF	TGTGCCTGGAGTGGAATACAGGGAGCCCTTAGCAATCAGCCCCAGCATTTT
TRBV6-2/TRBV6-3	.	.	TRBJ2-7	CASSYSRRFAGIYEQYF	TGTGCCAGCAGTTACTCGAGGAGGTTTGCGGGGATCTACGAGCAGTACTTC
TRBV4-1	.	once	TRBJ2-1	CASSPRLPVEQFF	TGCGCCAGCAGCCCAAGACTCCCCGTGGAGCAGTTCTTC
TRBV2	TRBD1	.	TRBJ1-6	CASSEWDRGSPLHF	TGTGCCAGCAGTGAATGGGACAGGGGTTCACCCCTCCACTTT
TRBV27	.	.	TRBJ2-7	CASSYSGLTYEQYF	TGTGCCAGCAGTTATTCGGGACTTACCTACGAGCAGTACTTC
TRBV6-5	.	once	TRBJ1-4	CASSSGRGYAEKLFF	TGTGCCAGCAGTTCAGGGAGGGGGTACGCGGAAAAACTGTTTTTT
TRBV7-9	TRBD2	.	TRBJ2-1	CATVRREGRSSYNEQFF	TGTGCCACGGTTCGGCGGGAGGGCCGGAGCTCCTACAATGAGCAGTTCTTC
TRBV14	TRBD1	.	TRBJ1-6	CASSPGTGGRSLHF	TGTGCCAGCAGCCCGGGGACAGGGGGTAGGTCCCTCCACTTT
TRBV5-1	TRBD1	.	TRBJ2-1	CASSKGTGVNEQFF	TGCGCCAGCAGCAAAGGGACAGGGGTCAATGAGCAGTTCTTC
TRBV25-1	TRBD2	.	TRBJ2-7	CASSEIGRGEQYF	TGTGCCAGCAGTGAAATAGGGAGGGGCGAGCAGTACTTC
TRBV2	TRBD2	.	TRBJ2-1	CASSGSGRARNEQFF	TGTGCCAGCAGTGGAAGCGGGAGGGCCAGAAATGAGCAGTTCTTC
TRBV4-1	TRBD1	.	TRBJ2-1	CASSRIGTGDNEQFF	TGCGCCAGCAGTCGGATTGGGACAGGGGACAATGAGCAGTTCTTC
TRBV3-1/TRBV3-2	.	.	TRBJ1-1	CASSQGHATEAFF	TGTGCCAGCAGCCAAGGACACGCCACTGAAGCTTTCTTT
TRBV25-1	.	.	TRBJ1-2	CASSGPPRAGYTF	TGTGCCAGCAGTGGCCCCCCCAGGGCTGGCTACACCTTC
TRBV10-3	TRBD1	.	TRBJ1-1	CASGGQGANTEAFF	TGTGCCAGCGGGGGACAGGGGGCGAACACTGAAGCTTTCTTT
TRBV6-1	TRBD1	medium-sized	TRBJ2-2	CASSEQGDTGELFF	TGTGCCAGCAGTGAACAGGGGGACACCGGGGAGCTGTTTTTT
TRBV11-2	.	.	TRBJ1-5	CASSLDSGEGQPQHF	TGTGCCAGCAGCTTAGACTCAGGTGAGGGTCAGCCCCAGCATTTT
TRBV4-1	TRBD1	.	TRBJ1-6	CASSQEGTGHSPLHF	TGCGCCAGCAGCCAAGAAGGGACAGGGCATTCACCCCTCCACTTT